These 18 T cell receptor beta chains were all obtained from the same sample, sequenced in a study of T cell changes during pregnancy in multiple sclerosis. The repertoire was sequenced with immunoSEQ multiplex PCR; TCRdb's copy has only in-frame clones and lacks some. The table has tens of thousands of clones, almost 95% seen once. Sequenced material: peripheral blood, taken after pregnancy. These receptors were collected from a female donor with multiple sclerosis, enrolled in a pregnancy study.

The chain is built from TRBV7-6 and TRBJ2-2; 9 bases are shared with TRBD1. Germline V gene data show CDR1 as SGHVS and CDR2 as FNYEAQ. The CDR3 has 15 residues. Germline trimming cut 5 bases from V and 4 bases from J; bases unmatched to any gene: 5. CDR3 sequence (DNA): TGTGCCAGCAGCGTGGGACAGGGTGGCACCGGGGAGCTGTTTTTT. This encodes CASSVGQGGTGELFF.

The CDR3 protein is CASSAFLYEQYF. Here the CDR3 DNA reads TGTGCCAGCAGTGCCTTTCTCTACGAGCAGTACTTC. The V call is TRBV2, the J call TRBJ2-7; no definite D call. Germline V gives CDR1 SNHLY, CDR2 FYNNEI. The CDR3 is made up of 12 amino acids. V was cut by 4 bases and J by 3 bases, with 7 bases left in between.

J is TRBJ1-2 and V is TRBV19; 7 nucleotides match TRBD1. CDR1 is LNHDA, CDR2 SQIVND, per germline (reference sequence). The CDR3 length is 14 residues. V trimming: 3 bases; J trimming: 3 bases; junction bases outside the gene matches: 4. The CDR3 DNA reads as TGTGCCAGTAGTATCCTAACAGGGGACTATGGCTACACCTTC. Translation gives CASSILTGDYGYTF.

The chain's CDR3 is CADSKDYSTGELFF. DNA for the CDR3: TGTGCCGACTCGAAGGACTATAGCACCGGGGAGCTGTTTTTT. The V and J genes are TRBV5-8 and TRBJ2-2; D is possibly TRBD2 (6 bases). The CDR3 spans 14 residues. V was cut by 10 bases and J by 4 bases, with 17 bases left in between. Germline CDR1 and CDR2: SGHTS and YDEGEE.

This chain connects TRBV7-9 to TRBJ2-3, with TRBD2 matching 9 bases. The germline V gene has CDR1 SEHNR and CDR2 FQNEAQ (reference sequence). CDR3 length: 16 amino acids. The V gene end was trimmed by 5 bases and the J gene end by 0 bases; junction bases not matched to a gene: 6. Here the CDR3 DNA reads TGTGCCAGCAGCCCAGTAGCGGGGGTGAGCACAGATACGCAGTATTTT. Protein: CASSPVAGVSTDTQYF.

The chain is built from TRBV6-6 and TRBJ1-5, with 9 bases aligning to TRBD1. The trim removed 5 bases at V and 6 bases at J, leaving 8 bases unmatched. From germline, CDR1 is MNHNY and CDR2 SVGAGI (reference sequence). This CDR3 has 15 residues. The CDR3 sequence: CASSPGTGYGQPQHF. The CDR3 coding sequence is TGTGCCAGCAGTCCCGGGACAGGGTACGGTCAGCCCCAGCATTTT.

The CDR3 nucleotides read TGCGCCACGGGGTCATTCCACTCGGAGGAGACCCAGTACTTC. Its protein is CATGSFHSEETQYF. This chain joins TRBV10-1 and TRBJ2-5; D might be TRBD2 (5 bases). Germline values: CDR1 WNHNN, CDR2 SYGVQD (reference sequence). The CDR3 is made up of 14 amino acids. Trimming took 10 bases from V and 5 from J, leaving 20 bases between them.

The V and J genes are TRBV14 and TRBJ1-2, with 8 bases lining up with TRBD1. Germline V gives CDR1 SGHDN, CDR2 FVKESK. The V segment lost 4 bases and the J segment 6 bases; nucleotides outside the gene matches: 7. The CDR3 is 14 amino acids. CDR3 residues: CASSRRTGPDGYTF. CDR3 sequence (DNA): TGTGCCAGCAGCCGTAGGACAGGGCCTGATGGCTACACCTTC. Full variable domain (rest looked up from reference TRBV14 and TRBJ1-2): EAGVTQFPSHSVIEKGQTVTLRCDPISGHDNLYWYRRVMGKEIKFLLHFVKESKQDESGMPNNRFLAERTGGTYSTLKVQPAELEDSGVYFCASSRRTGPDGYTFGSGTRLTVV.

The CDR3 sequence is CASSEGEFQPQHF. DNA for the CDR3: TGCGCCAGCAGCGAGGGGGAATTTCAGCCCCAGCATTTT. The chain recombines TRBV5-1 with TRBJ1-5; D possibly corresponds to TRBD1 (6 bases). Between the trimmed V and J ends, which lost 4 bases and 6 bases, there was a span of 11 bases. CDR1 and CDR2 (germline): SGHRS, YFSETQ. CDR3 size: 13 residues.

The rearrangement joins TRBV7-9 to TRBJ1-6, with a possible D match to TRBD1 (5 bases). Germline V gene lookup returns CDR1 SEHNR and CDR2 FQNEAQ (reference sequence). The CDR3 contains 16 residues. Trimming took 5 bases from V and 8 from J, leaving 19 bases between them. The DNA of the CDR3 is TGTGCCAGCAGCCCCATGGGAGGGGCTCCCTATTCACCCCTCCACTTT. Protein: CASSPMGGAPYSPLHF.

The chain links TRBV5-1 to TRBJ2-7; D may be TRBD1 (5 bases). The CDR3 spans 13 residues. Germline V gene data show CDR1 as SGHRS and CDR2 as YFSETQ. The ends were cut back, 0 bases at V and 6 bases at J, with 10 bases in the middle. The CDR3 protein is CASSLARQFEQYF. In DNA form, the CDR3 reads TGCGCCAGCAGCTTGGCCAGACAGTTCGAGCAGTACTTC.

The V gene is TRBV27, the J gene TRBJ1-2; 8 bases match TRBD1. Germline V gene sequence: CDR1 MNHEY, CDR2 SMNVEV (reference sequence). Unmatched junction bases numbered 5, after V lost 2 bases and J lost 6 bases. CDR3 length: 14 residues. CDR3 sequence (DNA): TGTGCCAGCAGTTTAATACAGGGGGTAGATGGCTACACCTTC. It is translated as CASSLIQGVDGYTF.

The chain carries TRBV7-9 and TRBJ1-2; a possible D gene is TRBD1 (6 bases). In germline, CDR1 is SEHNR, CDR2 FQNEAQ (reference sequence). This CDR3 has 15 amino acids. V dropped 2 bases and J dropped 7 bases, with 17 bases sitting between them. CDR3 amino acids: CASSLLRTDSSGYTF. In DNA form, the CDR3 reads TGTGCCAGCAGCTTACTTCGGACAGATTCCTCTGGCTACACCTTC.

The V call is TRBV6-5, the J call TRBJ2-1, with D perhaps matching TRBD1 (5 bases). The CDR3 covers 15 residues. Germline-derived CDR1 and CDR2 are MNHEY and SVGAGI. The germline V and J ends were trimmed by 0 bases and 6 bases, with 12 bases remaining between them. The chain's CDR3 is CASSYSQGPFNEQFF. CDR3 DNA: TGTGCCAGCAGTTACTCGCAGGGTCCGTTCAATGAGCAGTTCTTC.

The chain links TRBV19 to TRBJ1-1, with 9 bases matching TRBD1. This CDR3 comprises 15 residues. Germline assignment: CDR1 LNHDA and CDR2 SQIVND (reference sequence). The junction had 5 bases not matched to a gene; V was cut back by 3 bases and J by 3 bases. The CDR3 spells CASSIAWTGDTEAFF. For the CDR3, the DNA is TGTGCCAGTAGTATCGCATGGACAGGGGACACTGAAGCTTTCTTT.

V and J are TRBV28 and TRBJ2-7, with TRBD1 matching over 7 bases. The CDR3 extends over 14 amino acids. J lost 3 bases, V lost 5 bases, and 7 bases had no gene match. CDR1 is MDHEN, CDR2 SYDVKM, per germline. CDR3 amino acids: CASSGQVIVYEQYF. The CDR3 DNA sequence: TGTGCCAGCAGTGGACAGGTTATAGTCTACGAGCAGTACTTC.

The chain is built from TRBV14 and TRBJ1-1; possibly TRBD1 for D (5 bases). This CDR3 contains 14 residues. Trimming cost V 8 bases and J 5 bases, with 18 bases left between them. The germline gives CDR1 SGHDN, CDR2 FVKESK. CDR3 protein: CASQKSGFWTEAFF. The CDR3 nucleotides read TGTGCCAGCCAAAAATCAGGGTTTTGGACTGAAGCTTTCTTT.

This clone was picked up a small number of times. This chain uses TRBV14 with TRBJ2-3, with a weak D call TRBD2 (5 bases). V was cut by 1 base and J by 2 bases, with 13 bases left in between. The CDR3 covers 16 residues. The germline gives CDR1 SGHDN, CDR2 FVKESK. In DNA form, the CDR3 reads TGTGCCAGCAGCCAAGCCGGGAATTTACCCACAGATACGCAGTATTTT. It is translated as CASSQAGNLPTDTQYF.